Here is one TCR beta chain with its context. The data are from a study of T cell changes during pregnancy in multiple sclerosis. TCRdb's table, derived via immunoSEQ multiplex PCR, lists solely in-frame clones and lacks some. The table records 100,000 or so clones, about nine tenths of them present only once. The V end was cut by 1 base, the J end by 2 bases, with 14 bases between. The CDR3 totals 16 residues. CDR1 and CDR2 from the germline V gene are GTSNPN and SVGIG (reference sequence). The chain uses TRBV30 and TRBJ2-2; no clear D gene. This receptor was taken from a female donor with multiple sclerosis, enrolled in a pregnancy study. The sequencing here drew on peripheral blood, taken in the second trimester of pregnancy. CDR3 nucleotide sequence: TGTGCCTGGAGTGACAGCCCGGAAAGAAACACCGGGGAGCTGTTTTTT. Its protein product is CAWSDSPERNTGELFF.